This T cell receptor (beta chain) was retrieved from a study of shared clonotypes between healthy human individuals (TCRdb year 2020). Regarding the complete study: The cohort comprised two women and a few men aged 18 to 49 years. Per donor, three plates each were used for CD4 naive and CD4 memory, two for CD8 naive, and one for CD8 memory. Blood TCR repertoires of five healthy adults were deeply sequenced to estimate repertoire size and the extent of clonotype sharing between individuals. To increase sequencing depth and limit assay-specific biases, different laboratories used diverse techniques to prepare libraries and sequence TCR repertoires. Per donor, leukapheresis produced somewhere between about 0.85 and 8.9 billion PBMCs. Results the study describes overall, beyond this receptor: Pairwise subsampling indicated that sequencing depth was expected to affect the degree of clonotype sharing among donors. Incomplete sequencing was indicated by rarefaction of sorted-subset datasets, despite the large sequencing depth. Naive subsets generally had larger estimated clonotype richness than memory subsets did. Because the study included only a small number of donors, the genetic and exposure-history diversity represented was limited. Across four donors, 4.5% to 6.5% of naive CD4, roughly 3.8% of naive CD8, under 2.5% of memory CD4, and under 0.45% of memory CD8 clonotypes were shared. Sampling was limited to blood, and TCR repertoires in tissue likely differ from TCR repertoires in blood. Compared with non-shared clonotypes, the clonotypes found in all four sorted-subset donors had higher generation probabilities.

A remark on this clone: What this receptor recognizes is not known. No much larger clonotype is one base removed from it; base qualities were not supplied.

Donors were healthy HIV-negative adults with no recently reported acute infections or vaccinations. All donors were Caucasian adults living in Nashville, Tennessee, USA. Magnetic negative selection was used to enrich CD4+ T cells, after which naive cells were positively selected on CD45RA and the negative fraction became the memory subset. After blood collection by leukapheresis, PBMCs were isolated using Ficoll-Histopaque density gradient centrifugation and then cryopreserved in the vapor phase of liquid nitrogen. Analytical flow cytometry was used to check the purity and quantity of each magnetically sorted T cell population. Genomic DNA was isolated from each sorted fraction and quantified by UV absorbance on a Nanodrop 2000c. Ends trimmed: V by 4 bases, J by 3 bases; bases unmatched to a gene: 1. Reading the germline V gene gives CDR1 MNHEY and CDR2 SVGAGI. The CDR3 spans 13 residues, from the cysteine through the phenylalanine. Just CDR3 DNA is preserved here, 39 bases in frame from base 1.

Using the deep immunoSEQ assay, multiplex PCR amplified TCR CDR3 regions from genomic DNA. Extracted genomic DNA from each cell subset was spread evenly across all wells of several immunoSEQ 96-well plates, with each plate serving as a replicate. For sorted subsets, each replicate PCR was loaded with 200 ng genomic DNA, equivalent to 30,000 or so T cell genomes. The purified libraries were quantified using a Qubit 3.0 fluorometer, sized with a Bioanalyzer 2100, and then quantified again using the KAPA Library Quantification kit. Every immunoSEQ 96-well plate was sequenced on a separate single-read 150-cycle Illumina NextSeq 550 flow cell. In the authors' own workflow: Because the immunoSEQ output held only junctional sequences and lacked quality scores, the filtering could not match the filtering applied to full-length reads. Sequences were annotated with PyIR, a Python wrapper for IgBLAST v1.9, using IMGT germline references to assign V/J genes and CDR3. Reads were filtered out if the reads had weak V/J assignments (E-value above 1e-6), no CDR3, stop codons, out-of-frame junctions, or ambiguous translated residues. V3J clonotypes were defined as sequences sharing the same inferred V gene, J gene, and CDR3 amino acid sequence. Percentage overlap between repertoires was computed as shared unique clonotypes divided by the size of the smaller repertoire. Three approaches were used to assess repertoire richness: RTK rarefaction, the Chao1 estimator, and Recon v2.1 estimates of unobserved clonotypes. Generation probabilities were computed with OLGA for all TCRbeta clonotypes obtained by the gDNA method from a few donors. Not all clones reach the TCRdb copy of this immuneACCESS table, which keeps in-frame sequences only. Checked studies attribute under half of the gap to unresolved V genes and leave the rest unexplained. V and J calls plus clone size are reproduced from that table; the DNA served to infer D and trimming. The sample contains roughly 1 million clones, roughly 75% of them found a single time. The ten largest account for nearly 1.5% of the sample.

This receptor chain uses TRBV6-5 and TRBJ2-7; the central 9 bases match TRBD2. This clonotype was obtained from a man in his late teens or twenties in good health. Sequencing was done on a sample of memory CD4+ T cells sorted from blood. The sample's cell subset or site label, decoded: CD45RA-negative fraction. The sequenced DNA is TGTGCCAGCAGTTTGCGGGGGGGCTACGAGCAGTACTTC. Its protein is CASSLRGGYEQYF.